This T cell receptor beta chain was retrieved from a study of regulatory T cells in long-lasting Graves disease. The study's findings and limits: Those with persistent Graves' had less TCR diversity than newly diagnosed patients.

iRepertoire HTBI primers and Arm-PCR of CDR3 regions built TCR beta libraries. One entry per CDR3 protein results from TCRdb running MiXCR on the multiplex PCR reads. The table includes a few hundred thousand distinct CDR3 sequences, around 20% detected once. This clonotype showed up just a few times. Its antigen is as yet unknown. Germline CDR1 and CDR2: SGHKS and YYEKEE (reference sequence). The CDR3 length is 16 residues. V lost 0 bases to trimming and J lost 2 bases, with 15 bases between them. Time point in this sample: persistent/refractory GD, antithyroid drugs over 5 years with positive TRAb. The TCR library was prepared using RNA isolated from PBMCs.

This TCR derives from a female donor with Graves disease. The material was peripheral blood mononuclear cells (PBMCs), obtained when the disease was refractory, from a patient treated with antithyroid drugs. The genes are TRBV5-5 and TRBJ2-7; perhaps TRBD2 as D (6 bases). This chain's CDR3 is CASSLAGALLPYEQYF. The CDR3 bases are TGTGCCAGCAGCTTGGCGGGAGCTCTCCTCCCCTACGAGCAGTACTTC.